This T cell receptor beta chain was obtained from a study of T cell repertoires in cytomegalovirus infection. Background on the study: Peptides in the study included HLA-C-restricted and HLA-B-restricted CMV epitopes. Both CMV infection and a matching HLA type were indicated by public TCR beta signatures.

The CDR3 numbers 18 amino acids, ends counted. TCRdb reanalysed the reads using MiXCR and keeps one entry per CDR3 protein. This sample has approximately 730,000 distinct CDR3 sequences, with 25% to 30% found just once. This clonotype was counted at least ten times. Antigen: not known. The limits of the CDR3 on the DNA are not certain, so only TCRdb's listed CDR3 is given. Sequencing used cultured CD8+ T cells from PBMCs, obtained from culture after CMV antigen stimulation. The receptor comes from a human donor in good health (CMV status not recorded). Some clones in this sample may be carry-over from other donors' samples. The chain carries TRBV7-5 and TRBJ1-1; TRBD1, as called in the table, went unchecked against the DNA. TRBV7-5 is shown as a pseudogene. CDR3 in amino acids: CISVSEAYFGGRNTEAFF.